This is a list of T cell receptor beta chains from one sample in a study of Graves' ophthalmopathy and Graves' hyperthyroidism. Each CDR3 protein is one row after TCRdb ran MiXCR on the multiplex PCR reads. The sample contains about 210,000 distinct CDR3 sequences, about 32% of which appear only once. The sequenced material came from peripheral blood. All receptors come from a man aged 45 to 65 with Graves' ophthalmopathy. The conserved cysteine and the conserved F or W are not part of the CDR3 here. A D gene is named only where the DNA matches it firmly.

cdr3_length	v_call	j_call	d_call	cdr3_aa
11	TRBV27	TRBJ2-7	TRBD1	ASSARDSYEQY
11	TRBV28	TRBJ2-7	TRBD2	ASHETSGYEQY
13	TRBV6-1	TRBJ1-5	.	ASSTYYRADQPQH
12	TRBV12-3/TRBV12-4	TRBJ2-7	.	ASSLGAGGYEQY
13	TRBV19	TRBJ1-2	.	ASSMMGKEEYGYT
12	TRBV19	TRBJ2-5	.	ASSPWSQGETQY
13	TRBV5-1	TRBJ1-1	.	ASSLVGPGNTEAF
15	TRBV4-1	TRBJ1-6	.	ASSQEIRASYNSPLH
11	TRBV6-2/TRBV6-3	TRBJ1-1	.	ASSMNMNTEAF
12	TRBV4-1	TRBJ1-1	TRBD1	ASSQKTGQTEAF
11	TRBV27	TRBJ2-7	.	ASSATGFHEQY
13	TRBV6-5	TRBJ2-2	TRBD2	ASSRTSGRAGELF
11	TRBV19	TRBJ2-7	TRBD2	ASSVAGVYEQY
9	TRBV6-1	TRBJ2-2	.	ATWGSGELF
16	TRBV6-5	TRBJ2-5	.	ASSYSDADWPNGETQY
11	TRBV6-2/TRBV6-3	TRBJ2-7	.	ASSTDGAYEQY
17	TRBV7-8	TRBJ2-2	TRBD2	ASNRLASGRAKGTGELF
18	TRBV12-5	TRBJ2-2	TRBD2	ASGFSAGWTSGRNTGELF
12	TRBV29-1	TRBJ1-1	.	SVPPGAQNTEAF
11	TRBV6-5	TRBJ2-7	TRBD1	ASRWTGNYEQY
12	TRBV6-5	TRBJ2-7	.	ASSYVGTSYEQY
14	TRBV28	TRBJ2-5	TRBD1	ASSPQQGAVQETQY
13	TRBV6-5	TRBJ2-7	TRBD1	ASSLRTGQAYEQY
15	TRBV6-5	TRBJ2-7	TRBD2	ASSYSPRGLAGVEQY
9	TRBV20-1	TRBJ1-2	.	SAVENYGYT
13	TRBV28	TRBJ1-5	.	ASSPQGNSNQPQH
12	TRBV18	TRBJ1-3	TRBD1	ASSGTGAGNTIY
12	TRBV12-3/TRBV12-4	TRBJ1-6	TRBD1	ASSRDSTNSPLH
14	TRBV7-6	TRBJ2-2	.	ASSPNEFGNTGELF
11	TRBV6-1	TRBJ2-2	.	ASSGPNTGELF
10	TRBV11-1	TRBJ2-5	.	ASSHPNGTQY
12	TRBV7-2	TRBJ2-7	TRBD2	ASSYSGRAVEQY